This T cell receptor (beta chain) was captured by sequencing in a study of blood T cell repertoires in COVID-19. Some clones are missing from TCRdb's copy, which holds only in-frame ones; the method was immunoSEQ multiplex PCR. The data show about 400,000 clones, approximately 89% seen once. From germline, CDR1 is MNHEY and CDR2 SVGAGI. J gave up 2 bases and V 0 bases, and 7 bases lay outside the gene matches. This CDR3 comprises 16 residues. Participant reports of clinical history set cohort assignment. This clonotype was sampled from a young woman who had recovered from COVID-19. Sequencing used PBMCs or T cells enriched from blood (not recorded which). The V and J genes are TRBV6-5 and TRBJ2-7; 7 bases map to TRBD1. The chain's CDR3 is CASSYSDRNPTYEQYF. For the CDR3, the DNA is TGTGCCAGCAGTTACTCGGACAGGAACCCAACCTACGAGCAGTACTTC.